A selection of T cell receptor beta chains follows, all from one sample in a study of CD8+ T cells in alopecia areata. The protocol was immunoSEQ multiplex PCR, while the TCRdb copy is restricted to in-frame clones and leaves out a portion. The sample has 95,000 to 100,000 clones, about 60% seen once. Sequences were derived from CD8+ T cells sorted from blood, sampled at week 56, from a patient treated with tofacitinib. The receptors stem from a human donor with alopecia areata. The CDR3 runs from the conserved cysteine through the conserved F or W. A D gene is named only where the DNA matches it firmly. Clone size is not always given. Where it is, it says once, few, many or a class for expanded clones.

CDR3 DNA: TGTGCCACCCCCCAAGGAAAGGGGCCACACTATGGCTACACCTTC; CDR3 protein: CATPQGKGPHYGYTF; D gene: NA; V gene: TRBV28; J gene: TRBJ1-2; clone size: NA
CDR3 DNA: TGTGCCGGCCCCGGAGTGGGGCCGAGGGGGACTGAAGCTTTCTTT; CDR3 protein: CAGPGVGPRGTEAFF; D gene: NA; V gene: TRBV30; J gene: TRBJ1-1; clone size: few
CDR3 DNA: TGTGCCAGCAGCCAAGAATGGGACAGGCCAGAGGGGGAAAACTACGAGCAGTACTTC; CDR3 protein: CASSQEWDRPEGENYEQYF; D gene: TRBD1; V gene: TRBV14; J gene: TRBJ2-7; clone size: once
CDR3 DNA: TGTGCCAGCAGCTTCGGGCTGGGGTACGAGCAGTACTTC; CDR3 protein: CASSFGLGYEQYF; D gene: NA; V gene: TRBV11-2; J gene: TRBJ2-7; clone size: NA
CDR3 DNA: TGTGCCAGCACTCACCGGAGCTCCTATAATTCACCCCTCCACTTT; CDR3 protein: CASTHRSSYNSPLHF; D gene: NA; V gene: TRBV2; J gene: TRBJ1-6; clone size: NA
CDR3 DNA: TGTGCCAGCAGCCTTGGAAGACAGTATCAGCCCCAGCATTTT; CDR3 protein: CASSLGRQYQPQHF; D gene: NA; V gene: TRBV7-2; J gene: TRBJ1-5; clone size: NA
CDR3 DNA: TGTGCCACCAGCAGAGCAGGGAGGACTGAAGCTTTCTTT; CDR3 protein: CATSRAGRTEAFF; D gene: NA; V gene: TRBV15; J gene: TRBJ1-1; clone size: once
CDR3 DNA: TGTGCCAGCAGCTCCCGGGACTTACTCTACGAGCAGTACTTC; CDR3 protein: CASSSRDLLYEQYF; D gene: NA; V gene: TRBV5-6; J gene: TRBJ2-7; clone size: few
CDR3 DNA: TGTGCCAGCAGCCTCCGGGACGGTGGCACAGATACGCAGTATTTT; CDR3 protein: CASSLRDGGTDTQYF; D gene: NA; V gene: TRBV7-9; J gene: TRBJ2-3; clone size: NA
CDR3 DNA: TGTGCCTGGAGTGCCGCGTTGGGCGCAGGACCGCGGACTGAAGCTTTCTTT; CDR3 protein: CAWSAALGAGPRTEAFF; D gene: NA; V gene: TRBV30; J gene: TRBJ1-1; clone size: NA
CDR3 DNA: TGCGCCAGCAGTGATCGGAGCGGGGGGGCCATTGGCGATACGCAGTATTTT; CDR3 protein: CASSDRSGGAIGDTQYF; D gene: TRBD2; V gene: TRBV10-2; J gene: TRBJ2-3; clone size: NA
CDR3 DNA: TGTGCCAGCAGCCAAGATGAGGAGGGCCCCTTGGCCCTCCACTTT; CDR3 protein: CASSQDEEGPLALHF; D gene: NA; V gene: TRBV4-2; J gene: TRBJ1-6; clone size: NA
CDR3 DNA: TGCAGCGTTGAACTAGCGGGGGTAAGGAAGACCCAGTACTTC; CDR3 protein: CSVELAGVRKTQYF; D gene: TRBD2; V gene: TRBV29-1; J gene: TRBJ2-5; clone size: NA
CDR3 DNA: TGCAGCGTTATCCCCCGGGAAGCCTACGAGCAGTACTTC; CDR3 protein: CSVIPREAYEQYF; D gene: NA; V gene: TRBV29-1; J gene: TRBJ2-7; clone size: NA
CDR3 DNA: TGTGCCAGCAGCTTGGTAGGGATTGAGACCCAGTACTTC; CDR3 protein: CASSLVGIETQYF; D gene: NA; V gene: TRBV5-6; J gene: TRBJ2-5; clone size: NA
CDR3 DNA: TGTGCCAGCAGCTTACGGCAGGCCAACTCTGGGGCCAACGTCCTGACTTTC; CDR3 protein: CASSLRQANSGANVLTF; D gene: NA; V gene: TRBV7-2; J gene: TRBJ2-6; clone size: few
CDR3 DNA: TGTGCCATCAGCCTTGGACAGGGCACCGGGGAGCTGTTTTTT; CDR3 protein: CAISLGQGTGELFF; D gene: TRBD1; V gene: TRBV10-3; J gene: TRBJ2-2; clone size: NA
CDR3 DNA: TGTGCCAGCAGTGGGGCAGGGTCGGGCAATGAGCAGTTCTTC; CDR3 protein: CASSGAGSGNEQFF; D gene: NA; V gene: TRBV2; J gene: TRBJ2-1; clone size: NA
CDR3 DNA: TGCGCCAGCAGTGGGGGGAAACGAAGGTACGAGCAGTACTTC; CDR3 protein: CASSGGKRRYEQYF; D gene: NA; V gene: TRBV10-2; J gene: TRBJ2-7; clone size: NA
CDR3 DNA: TGTGCCAGCAGTTACTCCGGGACAGGGACCACTGAAGCTTTCTTT; CDR3 protein: CASSYSGTGTTEAFF; D gene: TRBD1; V gene: TRBV6-5; J gene: TRBJ1-1; clone size: few
CDR3 DNA: TGTGCCAGCAGTGGAAGGGATTCGAATCAGCCCCAGCATTTT; CDR3 protein: CASSGRDSNQPQHF; D gene: NA; V gene: TRBV2; J gene: TRBJ1-5; clone size: NA